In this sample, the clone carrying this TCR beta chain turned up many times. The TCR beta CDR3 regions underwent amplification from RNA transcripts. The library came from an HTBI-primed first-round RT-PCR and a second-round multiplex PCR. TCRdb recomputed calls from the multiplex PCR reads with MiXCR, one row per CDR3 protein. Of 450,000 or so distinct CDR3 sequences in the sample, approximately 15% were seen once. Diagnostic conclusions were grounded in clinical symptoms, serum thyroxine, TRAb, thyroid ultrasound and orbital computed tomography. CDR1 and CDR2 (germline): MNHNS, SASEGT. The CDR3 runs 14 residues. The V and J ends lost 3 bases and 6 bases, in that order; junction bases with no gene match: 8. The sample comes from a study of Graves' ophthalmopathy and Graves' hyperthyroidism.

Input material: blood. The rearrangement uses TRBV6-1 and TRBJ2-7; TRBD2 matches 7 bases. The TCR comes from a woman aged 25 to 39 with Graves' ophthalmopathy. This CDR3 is CASSDVQREGEQYF. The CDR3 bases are TGTGCCAGCAGTGACGTACAAAGGGAGGGCGAGCAGTACTTC.